This TCR beta chain was sequenced for a study of patients and donors after allogeneic stem cell transplantation. Each CDR3 protein is one row after TCRdb ran MiXCR on the RT-PCR reads. Among approximately 410,000 distinct CDR3 sequences listed, 15% to 20% were seen once. V shed 6 bases, J shed 3 bases, and the junction held 15 bases outside the gene matches. Germline CDR1 GTSNPN, CDR2 SVGIG (reference sequence). CDR3 length: 17 amino acids. This TCR derives from a human donor who was either an allogeneic HSCT recipient or a stem cell or donor lymphocyte infusion donor (not recorded which). It is not recorded whose cells these are; they may come from a transplant donor. The sequencing input was blood, either unsorted or a sorted T cell fraction (not recorded which). The chain employs TRBV30 and TRBJ2-7; 12 bases line up with TRBD2. The chain's CDR3 is CACRPLAGGPLFYEQYF. CDR3 in DNA: TGTGCCTGTCGTCCCCTAGCGGGAGGGCCTTTGTTCTACGAGCAGTACTTC.